This TCR beta chain comes out of a study of vaccination and CD4 T cells after COVID-19. The V end was cut by 0 bases, the J end by 2 bases, with 11 bases between. The CDR3 has 15 residues. Germline V gene sequence: CDR1 SGHRS, CDR2 YFSETQ. Researchers used the Oncomine TCR Beta short-read assay to sequence DNA from cultured CD4+ T cells. TCRdb re-called the PCR reads through MiXCR, storing one row per CDR3 protein. The sample gives 16,000 or so distinct CDR3 sequences, 75% of which show up once; about 9.6% is in the top ten. The treatment was: approximately 9-day PBMC culture with coronavirus spike peptide pools or control peptides (ViraFEST assay). It was with around 9.6 IU/ml IL-2 and around 10 ug/ml peptide pools that 1.5 million to 2 million PBMCs per well were cultured. Of note for this clonotype: Its target is unknown.

This receptor was identified in a human donor who received a COVID-19 vaccine. V gene TRBV5-1 combines with J gene TRBJ2-5; perhaps TRBD1 as D (5 bases). This specimen consisted of CD4+ T cells from blood, cultured in vitro, obtained after SARS-CoV-2 vaccination. The DNA of the CDR3 is TGCGCCAGCAGCTTGGCCGCGACAGAACAAGAGACCCAGTACTTC. As protein: CASSLAATEQETQYF.